The subject of this entry is one T cell receptor beta chain. This sample is part of a study of T cell changes during pregnancy in multiple sclerosis. Sequenced by immunoSEQ multiplex PCR; TCRdb stores in-frame clones only, minus some. The repertoire has about 69,000 clones, 92% of them found once; the top ten carry around 2%. V gave up 6 bases and J gave up 3 bases; unmatched junction bases: 18. This CDR3 is built from 19 residues. Germline V lookup: CDR1 MDHEN, CDR2 SYDVKM. The chain links TRBV28 to TRBJ2-7; 12 bases line up with TRBD1. The origin of this receptor is a female donor in good health, enrolled as a control in a pregnancy study. Sequences were derived from peripheral blood, sampled in the third trimester of pregnancy. CDR3 sequence (DNA): TGTGCCAGCAGGGGGACAGGGGGCTATGGGGTCTCGTCTCTCTACGAGCAGTACTTC. Translating it yields CASRGTGGYGVSSLYEQYF.